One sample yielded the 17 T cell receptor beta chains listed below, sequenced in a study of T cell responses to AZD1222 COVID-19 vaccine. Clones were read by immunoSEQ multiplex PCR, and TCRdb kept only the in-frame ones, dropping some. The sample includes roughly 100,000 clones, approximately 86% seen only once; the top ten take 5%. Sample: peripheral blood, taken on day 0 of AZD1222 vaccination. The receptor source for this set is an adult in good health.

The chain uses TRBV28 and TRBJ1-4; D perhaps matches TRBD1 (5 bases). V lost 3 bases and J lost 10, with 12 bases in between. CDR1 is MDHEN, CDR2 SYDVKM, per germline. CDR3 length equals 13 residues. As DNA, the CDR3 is TGTGCCAGCAGTTTGACGAGGGGCGGAAAACTGTTTTTT. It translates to CASSLTRGGKLFF.

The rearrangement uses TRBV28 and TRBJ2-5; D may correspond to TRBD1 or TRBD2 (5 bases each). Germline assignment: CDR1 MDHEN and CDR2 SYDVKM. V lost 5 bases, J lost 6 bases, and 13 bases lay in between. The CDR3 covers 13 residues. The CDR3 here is CASSPRDVKTQYF. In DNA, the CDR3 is TGTGCCAGCAGTCCAAGGGACGTTAAGACCCAGTACTTC.

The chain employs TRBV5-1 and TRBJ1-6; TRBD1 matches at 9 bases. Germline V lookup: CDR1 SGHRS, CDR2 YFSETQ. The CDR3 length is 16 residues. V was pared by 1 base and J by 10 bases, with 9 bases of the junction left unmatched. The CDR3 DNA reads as TGCGCCAGCAGCTTGTCCCTACAGGGGGCTGGCTCACCCCTCCACTTT. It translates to CASSLSLQGAGSPLHF. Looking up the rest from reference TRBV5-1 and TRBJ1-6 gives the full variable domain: KAGVTQTPRYLIKTRGQQVTLSCSPISGHRSVSWYQQTPGQGLQFLFEYFSETQRNKGNFPGRFSGRQFSNSRSEMNVSTLELGDSALYLCASSLSLQGAGSPLHFGNGTRLTVT.

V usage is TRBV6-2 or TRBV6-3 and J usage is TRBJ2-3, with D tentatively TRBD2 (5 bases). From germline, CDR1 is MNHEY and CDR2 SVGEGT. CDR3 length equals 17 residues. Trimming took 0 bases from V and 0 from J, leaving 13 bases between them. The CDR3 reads CASSYSSGTSSTDTQYF. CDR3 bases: TGTGCCAGCAGTTACTCGAGCGGTACCTCTAGCACAGATACGCAGTATTTT.

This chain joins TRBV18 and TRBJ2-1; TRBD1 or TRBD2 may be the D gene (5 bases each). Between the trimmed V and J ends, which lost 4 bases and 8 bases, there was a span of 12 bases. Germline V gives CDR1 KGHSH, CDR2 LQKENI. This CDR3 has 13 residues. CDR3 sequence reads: CASSLLLGDEQFF. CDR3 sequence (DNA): TGTGCCAGCTCACTCCTTTTGGGGGATGAGCAGTTCTTC.

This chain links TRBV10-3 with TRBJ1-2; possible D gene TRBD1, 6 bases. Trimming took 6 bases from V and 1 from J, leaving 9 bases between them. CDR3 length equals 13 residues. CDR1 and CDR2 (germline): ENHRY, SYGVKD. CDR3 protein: CAIRGDINYGYTF. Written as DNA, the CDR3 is TGTGCCATCAGGGGGGACATTAACTATGGCTACACCTTC.

The CDR3 DNA reads TGTGCCATCAGTGAGTCACGGGGGGACCTCCCTAGGGGGCAGTTCTTC. Protein product: CAISESRGDLPRGQFF. The rearrangement links TRBV10-3 to TRBJ2-1; 7 nucleotides match TRBD2. The V gene end was trimmed by 0 bases and the J gene end by 12 bases; junction bases not matched to a gene: 14. CDR3 size: 16 residues. Germline CDR1 ENHRY, CDR2 SYGVKD.

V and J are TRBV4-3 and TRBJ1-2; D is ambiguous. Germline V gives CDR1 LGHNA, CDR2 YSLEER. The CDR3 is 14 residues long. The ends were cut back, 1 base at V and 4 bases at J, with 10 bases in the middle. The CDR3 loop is CASSQGGSGYGYTF. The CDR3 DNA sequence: TGCGCCAGCAGCCAAGGGGGTAGTGGCTATGGCTACACCTTC.

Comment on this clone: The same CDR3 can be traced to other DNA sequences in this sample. CDR3 protein: CATSREGQAYEQYF. CDR3 bases: TGTGCCACCAGCAGAGAGGGACAAGCCTACGAGCAGTACTTC. V is TRBV15 and J is TRBJ2-7, with a weak D call TRBD1 (6 bases). Germline CDR1 and CDR2: LNHNV and YYDKDF (reference sequence). The germline V and J ends were trimmed by 0 bases and 2 bases, with 8 bases remaining between them. The CDR3 length is 14 residues.

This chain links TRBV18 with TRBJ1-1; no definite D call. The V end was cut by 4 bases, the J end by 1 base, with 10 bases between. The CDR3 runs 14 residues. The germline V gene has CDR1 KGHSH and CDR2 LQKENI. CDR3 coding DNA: TGTGCCAGCTCACAGGCTCCCTGGAACACTGAAGCTTTCTTT. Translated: CASSQAPWNTEAFF.

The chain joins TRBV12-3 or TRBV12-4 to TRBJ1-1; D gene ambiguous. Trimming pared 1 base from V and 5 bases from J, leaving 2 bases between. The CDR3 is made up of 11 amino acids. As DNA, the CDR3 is TGTGCCAGCAGTTTAGAGACTGAAGCTTTCTTT. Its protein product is CASSLETEAFF.

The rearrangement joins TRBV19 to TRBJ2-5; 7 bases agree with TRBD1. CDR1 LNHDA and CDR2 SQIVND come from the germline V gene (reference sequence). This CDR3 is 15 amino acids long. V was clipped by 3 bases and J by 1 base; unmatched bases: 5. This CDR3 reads CASSMAGGFQETQYF. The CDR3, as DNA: TGTGCCAGTAGTATGGCAGGGGGTTTCCAAGAGACCCAGTACTTC.

CDR3 residues: CASSLLGQGSYNEQFF. The CDR3 DNA sequence: TGTGCCAGCAGCTTATTGGGACAGGGTTCCTACAATGAGCAGTTCTTC. The chain links TRBV11-1 to TRBJ2-1; 9 bases align to TRBD1. The V and J ends lost 2 bases and 1 base, in that order; junction bases with no gene match: 3. The germline CDR1 and CDR2 sequences are SGHAT and FQDESV (reference sequence). There are 16 residues in the CDR3. Drawing the rest from reference TRBV11-1 and TRBJ2-1, the complete variable domain is EAEVAQSPRYKITEKSQAVAFWCDPISGHATLYWYRQILGQGPELLVQFQDESVVDDSQLPKDRFSAERLKGVDSTLKIQPAELGDSAMYLCASSLLGQGSYNEQFFGPGTRLTVL.

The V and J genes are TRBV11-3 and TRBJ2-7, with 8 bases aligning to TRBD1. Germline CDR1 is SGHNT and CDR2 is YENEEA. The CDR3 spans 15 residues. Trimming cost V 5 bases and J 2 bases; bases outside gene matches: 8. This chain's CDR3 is CASSPTTGVAYEQYF. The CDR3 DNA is TGTGCCAGCAGCCCGACGACAGGGGTGGCCTACGAGCAGTACTTC.

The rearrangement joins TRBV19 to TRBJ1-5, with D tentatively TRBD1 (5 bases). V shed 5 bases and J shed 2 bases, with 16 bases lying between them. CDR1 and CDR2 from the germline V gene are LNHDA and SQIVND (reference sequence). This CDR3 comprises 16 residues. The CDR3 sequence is CASSWGRSGGNQPQHF. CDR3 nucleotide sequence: TGTGCCAGTAGTTGGGGACGTTCCGGGGGCAATCAGCCCCAGCATTTT. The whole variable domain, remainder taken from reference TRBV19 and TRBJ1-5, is DGGITQSPKYLFRKEGQNVTLSCEQNLNHDAMYWYRQDPGQGLRLIYYSQIVNDFQKGDIAEGYSVSREKKESFPLTVTSAQKNPTAFYLCASSWGRSGGNQPQHFGDGTRLSIL.

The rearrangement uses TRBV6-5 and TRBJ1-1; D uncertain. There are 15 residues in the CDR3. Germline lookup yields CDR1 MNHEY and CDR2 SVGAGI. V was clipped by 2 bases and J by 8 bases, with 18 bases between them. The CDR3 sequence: CASSYDEQTEVEAFF. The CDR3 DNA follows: TGTGCCAGCAGTTACGACGAACAGACCGAGGTAGAAGCTTTCTTT.

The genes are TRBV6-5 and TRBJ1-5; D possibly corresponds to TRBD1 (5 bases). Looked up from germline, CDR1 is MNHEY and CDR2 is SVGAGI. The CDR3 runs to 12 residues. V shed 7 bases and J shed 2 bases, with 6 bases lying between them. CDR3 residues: CASKQGNQPQHF. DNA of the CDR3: TGTGCCAGCAAACAGGGCAATCAGCCCCAGCATTTT.